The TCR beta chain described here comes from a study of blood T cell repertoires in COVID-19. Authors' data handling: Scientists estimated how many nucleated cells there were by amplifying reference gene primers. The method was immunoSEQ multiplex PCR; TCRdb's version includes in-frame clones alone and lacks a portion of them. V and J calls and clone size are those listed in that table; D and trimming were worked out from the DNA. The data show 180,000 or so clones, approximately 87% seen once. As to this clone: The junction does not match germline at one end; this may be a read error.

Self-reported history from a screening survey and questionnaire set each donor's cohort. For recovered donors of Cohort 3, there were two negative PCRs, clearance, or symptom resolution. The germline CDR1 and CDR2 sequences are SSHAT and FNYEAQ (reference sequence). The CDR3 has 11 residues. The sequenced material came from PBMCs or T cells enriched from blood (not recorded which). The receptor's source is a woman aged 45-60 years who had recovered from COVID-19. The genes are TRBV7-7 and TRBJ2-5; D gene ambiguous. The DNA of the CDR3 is TGTGCTAGCAGCCAACAAGAGACCCAGTACTTC. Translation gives CASSQQETQYF.